This T cell receptor beta chain was profiled in a study of neurological immune-mediated disorders. Ten or more counts support this clonotype. MiXCR, applied by TCRdb to the 5' RACE reads, yields one record per CDR3 protein. Of roughly 98,000 distinct CDR3 sequences listed, less than 15% were seen once; the top ten hold approximately 5%. This CDR3 is built from 16 residues. CDR1 and CDR2 (germline): MNHEY, SMNVEV (reference sequence). Trimming removed 0 bases from V and 0 bases from J, with 11 bases in between. This sample's time point: longitudinal time-point 2. The source is a female donor with HTLV-1-associated myelopathy (HAM/TSP). The V gene is TRBV27, the J gene TRBJ1-1, with D unclear. The specimen sequenced was PBMCs. The CDR3 sequence is CASSLSIAGLNTEAFF. For the CDR3, the DNA is TGTGCCAGCAGTTTATCGATTGCAGGTTTGAACACTGAAGCTTTCTTT.